The 31 T cell receptor beta chains below were found in one sample sequenced in a study of cytomegalovirus exposure and HLA in healthy donors. 13 Jbeta primers and 60 Vbeta primers were used for the PCR. Clones were sequenced by immunoSEQ multiplex PCR, and TCRdb holds only the in-frame ones, with some missing. Of 130,000 or so clones in the sample, 60% to 80% are singletons; the top ten hold approximately 0.9%. The specimen sequenced was PBMCs. Receptors originate from a woman aged 55-69 years in good health and CMV-seronegative.

This chain connects TRBV14 to TRBJ2-5; D remains ambiguous. V lost 0 bases, J lost 4 bases, and 18 bases lay in between. The CDR3 runs to 17 residues. Germline-derived CDR1 and CDR2 are SGHDN and FVKESK. DNA for the CDR3: TGTGCCAGCAGCCAAGATCGGTCTAGTCCTAGGAGAGAGACCCAGTACTTC. Its protein product is CASSQDRSSPRRETQYF.

The chain employs TRBV19 and TRBJ2-3, with D perhaps TRBD1 (6 bases). V lost 7 bases, J lost 0 bases, and 23 bases lay in between. The CDR3 runs 18 residues. Germline V CDR1 and CDR2: LNHDA, SQIVND (reference sequence). The CDR3 reads CASKGTRSPELSTDTQYF. CDR3 sequence (DNA): TGTGCCAGTAAAGGGACACGGTCTCCTGAATTAAGCACAGATACGCAGTATTTT.

The chain combines TRBV18 with TRBJ2-7; D not certain. The CDR3 has 12 residues. Looked up from germline, CDR1 is KGHSH and CDR2 is LQKENI. Trimming left V 4 bases short and J 3 bases short, with 7 bases between. CDR3 DNA sequence: TGTGCCAGCTCACTGGCTGGCTACGAGCAGTACTTC. Amino acids: CASSLAGYEQYF.

The V and J genes are TRBV11-2 and TRBJ2-1, with D perhaps TRBD2 (6 bases). The length of the CDR3 is 14 residues. Trimming stripped 7 bases from V and 4 bases from J, with 14 bases between. Germline assignment: CDR1 SGHAT and CDR2 FQNNGV. CDR3 amino acids: CASKMGLAYNEQFF. In DNA, the CDR3 is TGTGCCAGCAAGATGGGGCTAGCGTACAATGAGCAGTTCTTC.

The chain joins TRBV5-4 to TRBJ2-7; 9 nucleotides align to TRBD2. With 4 bases clipped from V and 0 bases from J, the junction kept 5 bases outside the gene matches. Germline CDR1 and CDR2: SGHNT and YYREEE (reference sequence). This CDR3 has 15 residues. CDR3 sequence: CASSPGLAFSYEQYF. For the CDR3, the DNA is TGTGCCAGCAGCCCCGGACTAGCGTTCTCCTACGAGCAGTACTTC.

V usage is TRBV7-9 and J usage is TRBJ1-4; D gene uncertain. The germline gives CDR1 SEHNR, CDR2 FQNEAQ (reference sequence). Trimming shortened V by 5 bases and J by 4 bases, and 17 bases separated the two germline ends. The CDR3 spans 16 residues. The chain's CDR3 is CASSHAQVAINEKLFF. The CDR3 nucleotides are TGTGCCAGCAGCCACGCCCAAGTGGCCATTAATGAAAAACTGTTTTTT.

The chain carries TRBV19 and TRBJ2-1; 13 bases line up with TRBD2. Germline V gene lookup returns CDR1 LNHDA and CDR2 SQIVND (reference sequence). The CDR3 consists of 15 residues. V was clipped by 5 bases and J by 9 bases; unmatched bases: 7. CDR3: CASSSRTSGRIEQFF. For the CDR3, the DNA is TGTGCCAGTAGTTCCCGGACTAGCGGGAGAATTGAGCAGTTCTTC.

This chain uses TRBV19 with TRBJ2-3; D is possibly TRBD2 (6 bases). There are 14 residues in the CDR3. The germline V gene has CDR1 LNHDA and CDR2 SQIVND (reference sequence). The V end was cut by 5 bases, the J end by 7 bases, with 16 bases between. The CDR3 DNA reads TGTGCCAGTAGTCTGGGGGGAGCCCGAAATACGCAGTATTTT. This translates into CASSLGGARNTQYF.

The chain has TRBV2 and TRBJ2-3; 7 nucleotides align to TRBD1. Germline lookup yields CDR1 SNHLY and CDR2 FYNNEI. The CDR3 is 13 amino acids. V lost 5 bases, J lost 10 bases, and 9 bases stayed unmatched. The CDR3 DNA reads TGTGCCAGCAGTTCCGAGGGGGCGGGTCCGCAGTATTTT. Residues: CASSSEGAGPQYF.

This sequence joins TRBV2 and TRBJ2-3; 8 bases align to TRBD2. Germline V gene lookup returns CDR1 SNHLY and CDR2 FYNNEI. CDR3 length equals 15 residues. V lost 7 bases to trimming and J lost 0 bases; unmatched junction nucleotides: 6. The CDR3 DNA reads as TGTGCCAGCAAGGTCAGCGGGAGCAGCACAGATACGCAGTATTTT. Its translation is CASKVSGSSTDTQYF.

The chain combines TRBV2 with TRBJ2-3; TRBD2 matches 8 bases. Germline values: CDR1 SNHLY, CDR2 FYNNEI. The CDR3 length is 14 residues. Germline trimming cut 8 bases from V and 0 bases from J; bases unmatched to any gene: 4. In nucleotides, the CDR3 is TGTGCCAGCTCCCGGGGGGGCAGCACAGATACGCAGTATTTT. Protein sequence: CASSRGGSTDTQYF.

The chain joins TRBV28 to TRBJ2-6; 10 bases are a match to TRBD1. Germline CDR1 MDHEN, CDR2 SYDVKM. The V segment lost 7 bases and the J segment 2 bases; nucleotides outside the gene matches: 8. The CDR3 has 17 residues. CDR3 residues: CASTPRQGATGANVLTF. The CDR3 DNA sequence: TGTGCCAGCACCCCGCGACAGGGGGCGACTGGGGCCAACGTCCTGACTTTC.

This clone came up a few times. The V and J genes are TRBV5-4 and TRBJ2-2, with 8 nucleotides matching TRBD2. This CDR3 region has 15 residues. V dropped 1 base and J dropped 5; count of bases not matched to a gene: 4. Germline CDR1 SGHNT, CDR2 YYREEE (reference sequence). The CDR3 bases are TGTGCCAGCAGCTTGCGAGCGGGGGTAACCGGGGAGCTGTTTTTT. It translates to CASSLRAGVTGELFF.

The chain employs TRBV5-1 and TRBJ1-1, with a possible D match to TRBD1 (6 bases). Germline V gene lookup returns CDR1 SGHRS and CDR2 YFSETQ. Trimming pared 2 bases from V and 5 bases from J, leaving 13 bases between. The CDR3 spans 14 residues. CDR3 DNA sequence: TGCGCCAGCAGCTTTGGGGGGGCGAGGACTGAAGCTTTCTTT. This codes for CASSFGGARTEAFF. Using reference TRBV5-1 and TRBJ1-1 for the parts outside the CDR3, the full variable domain is KAGVTQTPRYLIKTRGQQVTLSCSPISGHRSVSWYQQTPGQGLQFLFEYFSETQRNKGNFPGRFSGRQFSNSRSEMNVSTLELGDSALYLCASSFGGARTEAFFGQGTRLTVV.

J is TRBJ2-3 and V is TRBV7-9; TRBD2 agrees at 11 bases. Trimming cost V 7 bases and J 4 bases; bases outside gene matches: 7. This CDR3 has 15 amino acids. The germline V gene encodes CDR1 SEHNR and CDR2 FQNEAQ (reference sequence). The CDR3 nucleotides read TGTGCCAGCACGTCACTAGCGGGAGCCTCAGATACGCAGTATTTT. It encodes CASTSLAGASDTQYF.

V is TRBV28 and J is TRBJ2-7; D perhaps matches TRBD1 (7 bases). V was clipped by 6 bases and J by 5 bases, with 26 bases between them. This CDR3 region has 17 residues. Looked up from germline, CDR1 is MDHEN and CDR2 is SYDVKM. The CDR3 region has the DNA TGTGCCAGCAGACTCCCGGGGGCAGGGGGGAGTTTCGACGAGCAGTACTTC. The encoded protein is CASRLPGAGGSFDEQYF.

The sample holds one count of this clone. The gene calls are TRBV27 and TRBJ2-7; 11 bases agree with TRBD2. Trimming took 5 bases from V and 4 from J; bases not matched to a gene: 4. The CDR3 consists of 14 residues. Germline-derived CDR1 and CDR2 are MNHEY and SMNVEV (reference sequence). This CDR3 is CASSRTSGRYEQYF. The CDR3 DNA is TGTGCCAGCAGTCGTACTAGCGGGAGATACGAGCAGTACTTC.

This clone is a singleton in its sample. The chain couples TRBV5-1 to TRBJ2-5; 9 nucleotides match TRBD2. The V gene end was trimmed by 7 bases and the J gene end by 11 bases; junction bases not matched to a gene: 12. Germline-derived CDR1 and CDR2 are SGHRS and YFSETQ. The CDR3 contains 13 residues. The CDR3 sequence: CASQQGLAREQYF. In nucleotides, the CDR3 is TGCGCCAGCCAGCAGGGACTAGCACGGGAGCAGTACTTC.

The chain has TRBV7-9 and TRBJ1-1; D unclear. This CDR3 has 13 amino acids. Deletions cut 3 bases from V and 6 bases from J, with 11 bases between. Germline V gene lookup returns CDR1 SEHNR and CDR2 FQNEAQ (reference sequence). The chain's CDR3 is CASSFGGLAEAFF. The CDR3 DNA sequence: TGTGCCAGCAGCTTTGGAGGACTGGCTGAAGCTTTCTTT.

The gene calls are TRBV18 and TRBJ1-2, with D tentatively TRBD1 (6 bases). The germline V gene encodes CDR1 KGHSH and CDR2 LQKENI. V was trimmed by 6 bases and J by 2 bases, leaving 19 bases between them. The CDR3 is 16 amino acids. The CDR3 DNA sequence: TGTGCCAGCTCGTCCCTCGTTACAGGGTTAAACTATGGCTACACCTTC. This sequence encodes CASSSLVTGLNYGYTF.

The chain uses TRBV30 and TRBJ2-7; tentative D call: TRBD2 (6 bases). The CDR3 has 13 amino acids. Germline lookup yields CDR1 GTSNPN and CDR2 SVGIG (reference sequence). Trimming pared 2 bases from V and 3 bases from J, leaving 11 bases between. The CDR3 coding sequence is TGTGCCTGGAGTCGGGGGAACCTCTACGAGCAGTACTTC. It encodes CAWSRGNLYEQYF.

The chain couples TRBV28 to TRBJ2-1, with D unresolved. Germline V lookup: CDR1 MDHEN, CDR2 SYDVKM. Trimming removed 5 bases from V and 7 bases from J, with 9 bases in between. CDR3 length equals 12 residues. The CDR3 here is CASSQQWNEQFF. The CDR3 coding sequence is TGTGCCAGCAGTCAACAGTGGAATGAGCAGTTCTTC.

This clone was observed once. The J gene is TRBJ1-5, the V gene TRBV4-2; D possibly corresponds to TRBD1 (5 bases). Germline lookup yields CDR1 LGHNA and CDR2 YNFKEQ. Trimming shortened V by 3 bases and J by 4 bases, and 16 bases separated the two germline ends. The CDR3 covers 16 residues. CDR3 in DNA: TGTGCCAGCAGCCACTCCGCATTGACAGTTAATCAGCCCCAGCATTTT. Amino acids: CASSHSALTVNQPQHF.

The rearrangement uses TRBV2 and TRBJ1-5; D ambiguous. This CDR3 is 14 amino acids long. The germline V gene encodes CDR1 SNHLY and CDR2 FYNNEI. Trimming removed 5 bases from V and 3 bases from J, with 11 bases in between. The CDR3: CASSPDGVNQPQHF. CDR3 DNA: TGTGCCAGCAGTCCGGACGGGGTCAATCAGCCCCAGCATTTT.

This clone turned up a few times. This rearrangement joins TRBV4-1 to TRBJ1-4; D may be TRBD1 (5 bases). Trimming shortened V by 4 bases and J by 5 bases, and 11 bases separated the two germline ends. This CDR3 has 14 amino acids. Germline CDR1 MGHRA, CDR2 YSYEKL. Written as DNA, the CDR3 is TGCGCCAGCAGCCGCAGGGAAAACAATGAAAAACTGTTTTTT. Amino acids: CASSRRENNEKLFF.

This clone has only a few counts. This chain links TRBV5-1 with TRBJ1-1; D call uncertain. This CDR3 spans 14 amino acids. V lost 5 bases and J lost 4, with 15 bases in between. Per the germline V gene, CDR1 is SGHRS and CDR2 is YFSETQ. In DNA, the CDR3 is TGCGCCAGCAGGGCCACACCCGGGAGCACTGAAGCTTTCTTT. Translating it yields CASRATPGSTEAFF. The variable domain in full, completed from reference TRBV5-1 and TRBJ1-1, reads KAGVTQTPRYLIKTRGQQVTLSCSPISGHRSVSWYQQTPGQGLQFLFEYFSETQRNKGNFPGRFSGRQFSNSRSEMNVSTLELGDSALYLCASRATPGSTEAFFGQGTRLTVV.

V usage is TRBV2 and J usage is TRBJ2-7, with D possibly being TRBD1 (6 bases). Germline-derived CDR1 and CDR2 are SNHLY and FYNNEI. V was shortened by 5 bases and J by 0 bases, with 11 bases between the two germline ends. The CDR3 sequence is 14 residues long. The DNA of the CDR3 is TGTGCCAGCAGTTGGGCCAGGGGCTCCTACGAGCAGTACTTC. Translating it yields CASSWARGSYEQYF.

Only one count was recorded for this clone. The rearrangement links TRBV28 to TRBJ2-2; D is unresolved. Per germline, CDR1 MDHEN and CDR2 SYDVKM. The V end was cut by 1 base, the J end by 7 bases, with 4 bases between. There are 12 residues in the CDR3. The CDR3 sequence: CASSLFNGELFF. The CDR3 region has the DNA TGTGCCAGCAGTTTATTTAACGGGGAGCTGTTTTTT.

This clone appeared a single time. The chain has TRBV5-1 and TRBJ1-3, with TRBD1 identical over 8 bases. The CDR3 is made up of 15 amino acids. Unmatched junction bases numbered 7, after V lost 4 bases and J lost 4 bases. Germline V gene data show CDR1 as SGHRS and CDR2 as YFSETQ. The CDR3 sequence is CASSPTTGAGNTIYF. Here the CDR3 DNA reads TGCGCCAGCAGCCCAACGACAGGGGCGGGAAACACCATATATTTT.

The rearrangement joins TRBV5-1 to TRBJ1-2, with 10 bases identical to TRBD1. This CDR3 has 15 amino acids. J lost 5 bases, V lost 0 bases, and 4 bases had no gene match. In germline, CDR1 is SGHRS, CDR2 YFSETQ. The CDR3: CASSLGDRGPYGYTF. The CDR3 nucleotides are TGCGCCAGCAGCTTGGGGGACAGGGGACCATATGGCTACACCTTC.

The gene calls are TRBV5-3 and TRBJ2-7, with D possibly TRBD2 on 5 matching bases. TRBV5-3 is an ORF, with its function uncertain. The V gene lost 0 bases and the J gene lost 1 base, with 8 bases spanning the gap. This CDR3 spans 14 amino acids. The CDR3 DNA follows: TGTGCCAGAAGCTTGGCAAAGCGGTCCTACGAGCAGTACTTC. It is translated as CARSLAKRSYEQYF.